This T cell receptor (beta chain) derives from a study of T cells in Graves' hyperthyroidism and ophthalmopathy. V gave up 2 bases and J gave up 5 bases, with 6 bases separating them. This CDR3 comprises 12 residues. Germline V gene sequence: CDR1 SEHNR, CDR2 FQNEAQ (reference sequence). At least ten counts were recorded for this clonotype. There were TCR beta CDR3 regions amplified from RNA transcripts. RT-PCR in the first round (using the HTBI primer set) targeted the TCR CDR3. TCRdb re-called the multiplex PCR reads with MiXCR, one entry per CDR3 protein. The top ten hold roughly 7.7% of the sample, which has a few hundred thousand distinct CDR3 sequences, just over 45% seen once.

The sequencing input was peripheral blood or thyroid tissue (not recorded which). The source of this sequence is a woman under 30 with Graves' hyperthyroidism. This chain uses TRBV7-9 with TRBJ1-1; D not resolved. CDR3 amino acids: CASSLSVTEAFF. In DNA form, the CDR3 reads TGTGCCAGCAGCTTATCGGTAACTGAAGCTTTCTTT.